The T cell receptor (beta chain) described here comes from a study of cytomegalovirus exposure and HLA in healthy donors. Background on the study: In an early release, HLA-typed donors contributed tens of millions of unique TCR sequences.

The PCR used 60 Vbeta and 13 Jbeta primers. Sequenced by immunoSEQ multiplex PCR; TCRdb stores in-frame clones only, minus some. The sample holds about 140,000 clones, around 79% seen once. Overall study findings and caveats: In most subjects, TCR beta sequences reportedly gave accurate predictions of HLA-A and HLA-B alleles.

This clone came up once. Its antigen remains unidentified. Germline CDR1 is MNHEY and CDR2 is SVGAGI. The V gene lost 2 bases and the J gene lost 6 bases, with 4 bases spanning the gap. The CDR3 has 11 residues. The source material was PBMCs. V gene TRBV6-5 combines with J gene TRBJ2-5; no definite D call. The origin of this receptor is a man in his late teens or twenties in good health and CMV-seronegative. The CDR3 region has the DNA TGTGCCAGCAGTTACCTTAAGACCCAGTACTTC. It codes for CASSYLKTQYF.